The T cell receptor beta chain described here comes from a study of blood T cells in healthy people across ages. Next came a second PCR, run for roughly 6 to 11 cycles, which used a sample-barcoded 5' primer along with a J-beta primer mix. From the 5' RACE reads, TCRdb called clonotypes with MiXCR, one entry per CDR3 protein. This table has roughly 1.4 million distinct CDR3 sequences, approximately 59% appearing once. V was clipped by 6 bases and J by 2 bases, with 12 bases between them. Germline-derived CDR1 and CDR2 are SQVTM and ANQGSEA. The CDR3 spans 13 residues. This chain links TRBV29-1 with TRBJ2-3; a possible D gene is TRBD2 (5 bases). The source of this sequence is a man between 18 and 35 years old in good health. Sequencing used blood. CDR3 DNA: TGCAGCGTCGGGAACCTATACACAGATACGCAGTATTTT. This gives the protein CSVGNLYTDTQYF.